This T cell receptor (beta chain) originates from a study of blood T cell repertoires in COVID-19. On the study more broadly: Italy, Spain and the United States were the sources of the convalescent and acute COVID-19 samples. Nucleic acid was either cDNA or gDNA, and it came from T cells, B-cell-depleted T cells, or PBMCs.

The authors' processing: Amplification with reference gene primers provided the estimates of nucleated cell counts. The repertoire was sequenced with immunoSEQ multiplex PCR; TCRdb's copy has only in-frame clones and lacks some. V and J calls and clone size are those listed in that table; D and trimming were worked out from the DNA. The table records some 150,000 clones, 84% of them present only once. Germline CDR1 reads SGHNT; CDR2 reads YYREEE (reference sequence). Trimming left V 0 bases short and J 3 bases short, with 9 bases between. The CDR3 sequence is 14 residues long. The specimen was peripheral blood. The origin of this receptor is a woman in her forties or fifties in a cohort sampled during active or convalescent COVID-19. The J gene is TRBJ1-2, the V gene TRBV5-4; TRBD1 is a possible D gene (6 bases). CDR3 in DNA: TGTGCCAGCAGCTTGGAAACAGGGTACTATGGCTACACCTTC. Residues: CASSLETGYYGYTF. Together with reference TRBV5-4 and TRBJ1-2, the CDR3 gives the full variable domain: ETGVTQSPTHLIKTRGQQVTLRCSSQSGHNTVSWYQQALGQGPQFIFQYYREEENGRGNFPPRFSGLQFPNYSSELNVNALELDDSALYLCASSLETGYYGYTFGSGTRLTVV.